The clone carrying this T cell receptor (beta chain) has at least ten counts. Its antigen is unidentified. This sample was included in a study of response to subunit inactivated influenza vaccine. Study observations and caveats: It was the authors' suggestion that each seasonal influenza vaccination recruits few new T cells.

TCRdb recomputed calls from the RT-PCR reads with MiXCR, one row per CDR3 protein. The sample yields hundreds of thousands of distinct CDR3 sequences, 11% to 15% seen once. There are 14 residues in the CDR3. The V end lost 3 bases, the J end lost 2 bases, and 8 bases lay between the germline ends. The gene calls are TRBV12-3 or TRBV12-4 and TRBJ1-3, with TRBD1 as a possible D gene (6 bases). The sample here was PBMCs from blood, taken 14 to 15 days before vaccination. The sequence was obtained from a man aged 50 to 60 who received an inactivated influenza vaccine. The CDR3 region has the DNA TGTGCCAGCAGTTTTGGGACACCTGGAAACACCATATATTTT. It is translated as CASSFGTPGNTIYF.